This T cell receptor beta chain was found in a study of cytomegalovirus exposure and HLA in healthy donors. Study-level results: Among the sequence variants, a highly shared cluster was likely an artifact of sequencing. Per a later analysis, HLA-associated TCR beta chains showed more clonal expansion than other, equally common TCR beta chains. For most TCR beta V segments, an earlier analysis put the productive rate at about 87% or about 30% of the time.

Germline CDR1 is MNHEY and CDR2 is SVGAGI. This CDR3 contains 14 residues. The trim removed 6 bases at V and 2 bases at J, leaving 3 bases unmatched. The PCR employed 60 Vbeta primers together with 13 Jbeta primers. Assay: immunoSEQ multiplex PCR; the TCRdb copy retains only in-frame clones and omits some. The sample gives around 170,000 clones, 80% of which show up once; less than 2% is in the top ten. Concerning this clone itself: Its target is not known.

The sequenced sample consisted of PBMCs. The chain is built from TRBV6-5 and TRBJ2-1; 8 nucleotides agree with TRBD1. The source of this sequence is a woman aged 30 to 39 in good health and CMV-seronegative. CDR3 coding DNA: TGTGCCAGCAGCCAGGACAGGGCCTACAATGAGCAGTTCTTC. Amino acid sequence: CASSQDRAYNEQFF.